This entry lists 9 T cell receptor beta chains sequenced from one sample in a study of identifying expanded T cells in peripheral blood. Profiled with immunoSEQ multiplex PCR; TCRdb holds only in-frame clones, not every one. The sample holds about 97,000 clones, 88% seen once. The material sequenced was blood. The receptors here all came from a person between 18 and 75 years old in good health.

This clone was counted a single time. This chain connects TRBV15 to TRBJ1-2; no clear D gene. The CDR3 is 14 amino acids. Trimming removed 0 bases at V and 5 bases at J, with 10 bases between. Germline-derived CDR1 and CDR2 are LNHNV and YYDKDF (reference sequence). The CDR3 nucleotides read TGTGCCACCAGCAGAGAGAATCACCCTTATGGCTACACCTTC. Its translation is CATSRENHPYGYTF.

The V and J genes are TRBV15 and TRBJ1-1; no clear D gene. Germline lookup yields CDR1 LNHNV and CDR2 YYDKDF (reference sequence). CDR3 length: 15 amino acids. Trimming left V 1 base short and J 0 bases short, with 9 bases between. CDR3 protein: CATSRVKGLNTEAFF. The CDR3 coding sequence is TGTGCCACCAGCAGAGTAAAAGGCCTGAACACTGAAGCTTTCTTT.

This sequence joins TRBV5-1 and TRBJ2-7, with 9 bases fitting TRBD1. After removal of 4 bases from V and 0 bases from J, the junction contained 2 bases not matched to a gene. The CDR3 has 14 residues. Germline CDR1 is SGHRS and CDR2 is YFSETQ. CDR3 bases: TGCGCCAGCAGCCGACAGGGGGACTCCTACGAGCAGTACTTC. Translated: CASSRQGDSYEQYF.

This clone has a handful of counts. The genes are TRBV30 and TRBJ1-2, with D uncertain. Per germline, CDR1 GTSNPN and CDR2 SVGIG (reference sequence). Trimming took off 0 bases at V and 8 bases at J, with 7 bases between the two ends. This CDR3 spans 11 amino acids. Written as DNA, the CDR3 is TGTGCCTGGAGTGTCAGCTACGGCTACACCTTC. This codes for CAWSVSYGYTF.

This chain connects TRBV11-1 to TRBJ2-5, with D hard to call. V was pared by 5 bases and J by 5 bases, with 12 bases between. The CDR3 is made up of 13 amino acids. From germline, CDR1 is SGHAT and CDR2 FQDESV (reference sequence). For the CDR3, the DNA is TGTGCCAGCAGCCCCATCCGGATGGAGACCCAGTACTTC. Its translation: CASSPIRMETQYF.

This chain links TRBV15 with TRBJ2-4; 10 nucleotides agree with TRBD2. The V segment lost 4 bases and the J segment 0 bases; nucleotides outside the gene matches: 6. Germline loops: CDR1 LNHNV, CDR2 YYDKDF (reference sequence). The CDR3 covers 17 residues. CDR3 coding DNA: TGTGCCACCAGCACCGGGACTAGCGCTATAGCCAAAAACATTCAGTACTTC. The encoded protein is CATSTGTSAIAKNIQYF.

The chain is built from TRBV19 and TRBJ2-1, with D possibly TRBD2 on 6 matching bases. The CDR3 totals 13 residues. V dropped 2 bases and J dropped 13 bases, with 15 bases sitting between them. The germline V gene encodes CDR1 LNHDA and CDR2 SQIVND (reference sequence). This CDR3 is CASSIIAVGEQFF. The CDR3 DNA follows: TGTGCCAGTAGTATAATAGCGGTGGGAGAACAGTTCTTC.

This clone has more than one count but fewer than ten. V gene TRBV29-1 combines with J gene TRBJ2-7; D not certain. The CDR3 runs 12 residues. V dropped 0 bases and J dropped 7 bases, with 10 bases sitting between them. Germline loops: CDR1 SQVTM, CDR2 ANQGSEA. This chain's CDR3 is CSVEDGGKEQYF. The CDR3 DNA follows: TGCAGCGTTGAAGATGGCGGCAAGGAGCAGTACTTC.

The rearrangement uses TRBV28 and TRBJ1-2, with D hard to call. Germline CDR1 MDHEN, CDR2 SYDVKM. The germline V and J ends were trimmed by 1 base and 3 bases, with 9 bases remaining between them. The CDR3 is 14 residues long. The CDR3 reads CASSLFQEYYGYTF. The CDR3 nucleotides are TGTGCCAGCAGTTTATTTCAAGAGTACTATGGCTACACCTTC.